This T cell receptor beta chain appears in the sequencing data of a study of T cell changes during pregnancy in multiple sclerosis. Germline V gene sequence: CDR1 SGHDT, CDR2 YYEEEE. Trimming removed 1 base at V and 2 bases at J, with 13 bases between. CDR3 size: 16 residues. Here immunoSEQ multiplex PCR was the method, and the copy in TCRdb shows in-frame clones only, minus some. The sample lists roughly 100,000 clones, roughly nine tenths occurring once. The sample here was peripheral blood, taken before pregnancy. V and J are TRBV5-6 and TRBJ2-1, with a tentative D call TRBD2 (5 bases). This sequence was found in a female donor with multiple sclerosis, enrolled in a pregnancy study. CDR3 DNA: TGTGCCAGCAGCTTGTTTGCGCGGGCCACCTACAATGAGCAGTTCTTC. Encoded protein: CASSLFARATYNEQFF.